This paragraph covers one TCR beta chain sequence. The sample belongs to a study of blood T cell repertoires in COVID-19. Clones were sequenced by immunoSEQ multiplex PCR, and TCRdb holds only the in-frame ones, with some missing. The data hold 90,000 to 110,000 clones, with 84% observed a single time. V trimming: 0 bases; J trimming: 1 base; junction bases outside the gene matches: 9. The CDR3 loop spans 17 amino acids. CDR1 SGDLS and CDR2 YYNGEE come from the germline V gene. Input material: peripheral blood. This chain links TRBV9 with TRBJ1-1; 7 bases fit TRBD1. The clonotype comes from a woman in her forties or fifties with acute or convalescent COVID-19. The chain's CDR3 is CASSVVGGMSWNTEAFF. For the CDR3, the DNA is TGTGCCAGCAGCGTAGTAGGGGGCATGTCGTGGAACACTGAAGCTTTCTTT.